The 19 T cell receptor beta chains below come from one sample, sequenced in a study of CD8+ T cells in alopecia areata. Extracted from the samples, RNA was reverse transcribed into cDNA to serve as the sequencing template. This table comes from immunoSEQ multiplex PCR, and its TCRdb copy is limited to in-frame clones, with some not included. The data contain about 120,000 clones, more than 30% of them singletons. The specimen was CD4+ T cells sorted from blood. These receptors came from a human donor with alopecia areata.

The genes are TRBV29-1 and TRBJ1-1; 8 nucleotides agree with TRBD1. CDR3 length: 14 amino acids. Germline loops: CDR1 SQVTM, CDR2 ANQGSEA. Trimming at V came to 1 base and at J to 1 base, leaving 2 bases not matched to a gene. The CDR3 DNA sequence: TGCAGCGTTGAAGCGGGGACAGGGAACACTGAAGCTTTCTTT. It yields the protein CSVEAGTGNTEAFF.

The chain is built from TRBV5-6 and TRBJ2-2; D uncertain. Germline-derived CDR1 and CDR2 are SGHDT and YYEEEE. Between the trimmed V and J ends, which lost 0 bases and 6 bases, there was a span of 6 bases. CDR3 length: 13 residues. The CDR3 spells CASSLDVAGELFF. CDR3 sequence (DNA): TGTGCCAGCAGCTTGGATGTTGCCGGGGAGCTGTTTTTT.

V gene TRBV30 combines with J gene TRBJ2-4; 8 nucleotides line up with TRBD2. Germline V gives CDR1 GTSNPN, CDR2 SVGIG (reference sequence). V was clipped by 0 bases and J by 0 bases; unmatched bases: 4. This CDR3 spans 16 amino acids. CDR3 in DNA: TGTGCCTGGAGTGTACCCGGGAGGGAAGCCAAAAACATTCAGTACTTC. Residues: CAWSVPGREAKNIQYF.

The chain couples TRBV4-3 to TRBJ2-7, with 7 bases that match TRBD1. Germline lookup yields CDR1 LGHNA and CDR2 YSLEER. This CDR3 has 15 amino acids. The V segment lost 4 bases and the J segment 2 bases; nucleotides outside the gene matches: 8. The CDR3 loop reads CASSRTMGQTYEQYF. The CDR3 DNA follows: TGCGCCAGCAGCCGGACGATGGGACAGACCTACGAGCAGTACTTC.

This clone was seen more than once but under ten times. This chain links TRBV29-1 with TRBJ1-1; TRBD1 matches at 8 bases. This CDR3 is built from 11 residues. The germline gives CDR1 SQVTM, CDR2 ANQGSEA. Germline trimming cut 5 bases from V and 9 bases from J; bases unmatched to any gene: 5. The CDR3 loop is CSVFRGLQAFF. As DNA, the CDR3 is TGCAGCGTTTTCAGGGGGCTTCAAGCTTTCTTT.

This clone was observed a few times. The V gene is TRBV19, the J gene TRBJ2-1; 7 bases line up with TRBD1. Germline trimming cut 5 bases from V and 5 bases from J; bases unmatched to any gene: 0. This CDR3 contains 12 residues. CDR1 is LNHDA, CDR2 SQIVND, per germline (reference sequence). The CDR3 DNA is TGTGCCAGTAGTCAGGGGGACAATGAGCAGTTCTTC. This codes for CASSQGDNEQFF. The variable domain in full, completed from reference TRBV19 and TRBJ2-1, reads DGGITQSPKYLFRKEGQNVTLSCEQNLNHDAMYWYRQDPGQGLRLIYYSQIVNDFQKGDIAEGYSVSREKKESFPLTVTSAQKNPTAFYLCASSQGDNEQFFGPGTRLTVL.

The chain uses TRBV7-2 and TRBJ1-6, with D tentatively TRBD1 (5 bases). Trimming removed 3 bases from V and 10 bases from J, with 10 bases in between. The CDR3 has 13 amino acids. Germline CDR1 is SGHTA and CDR2 is FQGNSA. CDR3 in DNA: TGTGCCAGCAGCTTTGGTAACAGGTCACCCCTCCACTTT. It yields the protein CASSFGNRSPLHF.

The chain carries TRBV9 and TRBJ2-1; perhaps TRBD1 as D (6 bases). V lost 5 bases to trimming and J lost 2 bases, with 8 bases between them. CDR1 is SGDLS, CDR2 YYNGEE, per germline. This CDR3 has 13 amino acids. CDR3 in amino acids: CASSRDTYNEQFF. As DNA, the CDR3 is TGTGCCAGCAGTCGGGACACCTACAATGAGCAGTTCTTC.

This clone was detected only once. The gene calls are TRBV2 and TRBJ2-7; D may correspond to TRBD1 or TRBD2 (5 bases each). Germline CDR1 and CDR2: SNHLY and FYNNEI. V was trimmed by 0 bases and J by 9 bases, leaving 9 bases between them. The CDR3 covers 12 residues. In DNA, the CDR3 is TGTGCCAGCAGTGAAGCGAGGGGTACGCAGTACTTC. Amino acids: CASSEARGTQYF.

In its sample, this clone was seen a few times. The CDR3 here is CSVNAGSQETQYF. CDR3 DNA: TGCAGCGTCAATGCGGGCTCGCAGGAGACCCAGTACTTC. J is TRBJ2-5 and V is TRBV29-1, with D maybe TRBD2 (5 bases). V gave up 6 bases and J gave up 5 bases, with 16 bases separating them. The CDR3 is made up of 13 amino acids. Germline CDR1 and CDR2: SQVTM and ANQGSEA.

This chain links TRBV28 with TRBJ2-4, with D uncertain. This CDR3 region has 13 residues. Germline loops: CDR1 MDHEN, CDR2 SYDVKM. The V end was cut by 5 bases, the J end by 16 bases, with 21 bases between. This chain's CDR3 is CASSDIGRPTLYF. In DNA, the CDR3 is TGTGCCAGCAGTGATATAGGGCGGCCCACGCTCTACTTC.

This chain links TRBV18 with TRBJ2-7, with D possibly matching TRBD1 (5 bases). The CDR3 spans 15 residues. V gave up 0 bases and J gave up 5 bases, with 14 bases separating them. CDR1 is KGHSH, CDR2 LQKENI, per germline. In DNA form, the CDR3 reads TGTGCCAGCTCACCACCAAATTCAGGGAACAACGAGCAGTACTTC. Translated, it gives CASSPPNSGNNEQYF.

The chain combines TRBV5-1 with TRBJ2-7; D assignment may be TRBD1 or TRBD2 (5 bases each). The CDR3 contains 14 residues. The V and J ends lost 3 bases and 1 base respectively, with 11 bases between them. Germline lookup yields CDR1 SGHRS and CDR2 YFSETQ. The CDR3 DNA sequence: TGCGCCAGCAGCTACGGGACGGAATCCTACGAGCAGTACTTC. Protein sequence: CASSYGTESYEQYF.

The CDR3 DNA is TGTGCCAGCAGCTTAGGGACTAGCGGATACAATGAGCAGTTCTTC. Protein: CASSLGTSGYNEQFF. V usage is TRBV7-2 and J usage is TRBJ2-1; 10 bases agree with TRBD2. The germline gives CDR1 SGHTA, CDR2 FQGNSA. The CDR3 is made up of 15 amino acids. The junction had 1 base not matched to a gene; V was cut back by 1 base and J by 4 bases.

The rearrangement uses TRBV4-1 and TRBJ1-2; 7 bases agree with TRBD1. The CDR3 has 15 amino acids. With 0 bases clipped from V and 8 bases from J, the junction kept 9 bases outside the gene matches. CDR1 and CDR2 from the germline V gene are MGHRA and YSYEKL. CDR3 residues: CASSQDRAGQAGYTF. The CDR3 DNA reads as TGCGCCAGCAGCCAAGATCGGGCAGGACAGGCCGGCTACACCTTC.

The chain carries TRBV7-9 and TRBJ1-3; maybe TRBD1 (6 bases). Trimming stripped 3 bases from V and 2 bases from J, with 11 bases between. Germline assignment: CDR1 SEHNR and CDR2 FQNEAQ (reference sequence). This CDR3 is 15 amino acids long. CDR3 nucleotides: TGTGCCAGCAGCTTCACCTCAGGGGCTGGAAACACCATATATTTT. It is translated as CASSFTSGAGNTIYF.

This clone was picked up a small number of times. The V gene is TRBV4-2, the J gene TRBJ2-5, with unresolved D. From germline, CDR1 is LGHNA and CDR2 YNFKEQ. There are 15 residues in the CDR3. The V gene lost 0 bases and the J gene lost 5 bases, with 13 bases spanning the gap. The CDR3 loop is CASSQEVKEWETQYF. As DNA, the CDR3 is TGTGCCAGCAGCCAAGAAGTGAAGGAATGGGAGACCCAGTACTTC.

The chain combines TRBV5-1 with TRBJ2-5; D call uncertain. The V end lost 7 bases, the J end lost 5 bases, and 15 bases lay between the germline ends. CDR1 and CDR2 from the germline V gene are SGHRS and YFSETQ. The CDR3 has 13 residues. The CDR3 sequence is CASGLGPEETQYF. CDR3 DNA sequence: TGCGCCAGCGGGCTGGGTCCGGAGGAGACCCAGTACTTC.

The chain recombines TRBV4-3 with TRBJ2-4, with D tentatively TRBD2 (5 bases). This CDR3 contains 16 residues. V was clipped by 4 bases and J by 0 bases, with 13 bases between them. Germline CDR1 LGHNA, CDR2 YSLEER. The DNA of the CDR3 is TGCGCCAGCAGCCCTAGCTCGACCGGAGCCAAAAACATTCAGTACTTC. Its translation: CASSPSSTGAKNIQYF.